These T cell receptor beta chains were read from a single sample in a study of cytomegalovirus exposure and HLA in healthy donors. The assay was immunoSEQ multiplex PCR, and TCRdb's table has in-frame clones only and misses some. Of under 200,000 clones in the sample, more than 70% were seen once. Sequenced: PBMCs. These receptors originate from a boy between 2 and 10 years old in good health and CMV-seronegative. The conserved cysteine and the conserved F or W are not part of the CDR3 here.

v_gene	j_gene	CDR3aa
TRBV18	TRBJ1-5	ASSSQGDSNQPQH
TRBV19	TRBJ2-7	ASSSGLAGSYEQY
TRBV5-1	TRBJ2-3	ASSLAGLAAVSDTQY
TRBV6-6	TRBJ1-3	ASTDSSGNTIY
TRBV4-2	TRBJ2-3	ASSQSRLAEGTDTQY
TRBV7-8	TRBJ2-7	ASRRGVGSYEQY
TRBV18	TRBJ2-2	ASSPRAKRANTGELF
TRBV4-1	TRBJ1-2	ASSQALRQDNYGYT
TRBV7-9	TRBJ2-7	ASSPRDRGFSYEQY
TRBV4-2	TRBJ1-2	ASSQEGVRAGQGARGYT
TRBV9	TRBJ2-7	ASSTRGSGDFHEQY
TRBV19	TRBJ2-5	ASSMGRVETQY
TRBV27	TRBJ2-3	ASKGSGSTDTQY
TRBV28	TRBJ1-1	ASRLGTAEAF
TRBV4-1	TRBJ1-1	ASSQGQGGVMNTEAF
TRBV7-9	TRBJ2-1	ASSAGQGLYNEQF
TRBV19	TRBJ1-2	ATQGTFNYGYT
TRBV6-5	TRBJ2-2	ARWSGTAGELF
TRBV10-2	TRBJ1-1	ASGAGGLNTEAF
TRBV5-1	TRBJ2-5	ASSLAAVAGVRETQY
TRBV27	TRBJ2-5	ASSFLGLAGGTQETQY
TRBV18	TRBJ2-3	ASSPLASQADTQY
TRBV27	TRBJ2-7	ASSPRTGWYEQY
TRBV20-1	TRBJ2-7	SAEDSYEQY
TRBV7-2	TRBJ1-5	ASTRQGGTNQPQH
TRBV28	TRBJ1-5	ASSLARGGGGNQPQH
TRBV15	TRBJ2-1	ATSRDPFGSGRSNEQF
TRBV28	TRBJ1-2	ASSLWEEAGYT
TRBV4-2	TRBJ2-2	ASSQDGPLGGSTGELF
TRBV6-5	TRBJ2-7	ASSRGRAEQY
TRBV11-2	TRBJ1-5	ASSSRTSNQPQH
TRBV6-5	TRBJ1-5	ASTRTANSNQPQH
TRBV2	TRBJ2-1	ASSETPSTYNEQF
TRBV5-1	TRBJ2-5	ASSLWGQSQETQY
TRBV2	TRBJ1-4	ASNSRDRGLDVREKLF
TRBV4-1	TRBJ1-2	ASSQGQVFPQSDGYT
TRBV7-9	TRBJ2-7	ASSFGLPSSYEQY
TRBV30	TRBJ1-5	AWSGPGQFNQPQH
TRBV11-3	TRBJ2-3	ASSLKTGGADTQY
TRBV6-6	TRBJ2-3	ASTGQEGDTQY
TRBV19	TRBJ2-2	ASKAGRNHANTGELF
TRBV11-2	TRBJ1-5	ASSGGREPNQPQH
TRBV5-1	TRBJ2-5	ASSPPDREGETQY
TRBV5-8	TRBJ1-4	ASSSRPGTWEGLF
TRBV15	TRBJ2-5	ATSKEGTGETQY
TRBV4-2	TRBJ2-3	ASSQGSGGSTDTQY
TRBV27	TRBJ2-1	ASSFRLAGPETYNEQF
TRBV2	TRBJ2-7	ASVFGRAYEQY
TRBV2	TRBJ1-2	CMLSDYGYT
TRBV5-1	TRBJ2-1	ASTPAGTDMPHYNEQF
TRBV10-1	TRBJ2-1	ASSERLGTSGKF
TRBV6-5	TRBJ1-2	ASSADRLPNYGYT
TRBV28	TRBJ1-5	ASTVPTGNQPQH